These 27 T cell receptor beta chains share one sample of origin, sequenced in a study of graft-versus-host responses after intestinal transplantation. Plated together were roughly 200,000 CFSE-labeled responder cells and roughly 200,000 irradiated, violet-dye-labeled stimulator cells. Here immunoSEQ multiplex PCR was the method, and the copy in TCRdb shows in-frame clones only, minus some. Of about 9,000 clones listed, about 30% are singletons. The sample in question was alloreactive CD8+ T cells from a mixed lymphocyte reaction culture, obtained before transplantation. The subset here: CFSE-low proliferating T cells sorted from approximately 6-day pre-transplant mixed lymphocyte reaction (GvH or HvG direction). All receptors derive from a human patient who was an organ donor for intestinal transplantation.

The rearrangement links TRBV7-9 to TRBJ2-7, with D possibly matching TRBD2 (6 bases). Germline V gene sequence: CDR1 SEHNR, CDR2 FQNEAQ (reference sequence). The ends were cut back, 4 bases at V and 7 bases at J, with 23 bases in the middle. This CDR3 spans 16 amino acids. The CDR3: CASSYSPGTGDGEQYF. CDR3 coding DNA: TGTGCCAGCAGCTACTCACCTGGAACGGGGGACGGGGAGCAGTACTTC.

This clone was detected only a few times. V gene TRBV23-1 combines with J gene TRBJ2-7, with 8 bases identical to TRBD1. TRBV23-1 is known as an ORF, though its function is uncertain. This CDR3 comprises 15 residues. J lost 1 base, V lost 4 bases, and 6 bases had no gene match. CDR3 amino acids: CASSRRDRTSYEQYF. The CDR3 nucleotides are TGCGCCAGCAGTCGCCGGGACAGGACATCCTACGAGCAGTACTTC.

This chain's CDR3 is CASSLTPRGALNEQFF. For the CDR3, the DNA is TGTGCCAGCAGCTTGACCCCTAGAGGAGCACTCAATGAGCAGTTCTTC. The V gene is TRBV5-6, the J gene TRBJ2-1; D gene ambiguous. Germline CDR1 reads SGHDT; CDR2 reads YYEEEE. Trimming took 1 base from V and 6 from J, leaving 17 bases between them. The CDR3 covers 16 residues. Full variable domain (outside the CDR3, taken from reference TRBV5-6 and TRBJ2-1): DAGVTQSPTHLIKTRGQQVTLRCSPKSGHDTVSWYQQALGQGPQFIFQYYEEEERQRGNFPDRFSGHQFPNYSSELNVNALLLGDSALYLCASSLTPRGALNEQFFGPGTRLTVL.

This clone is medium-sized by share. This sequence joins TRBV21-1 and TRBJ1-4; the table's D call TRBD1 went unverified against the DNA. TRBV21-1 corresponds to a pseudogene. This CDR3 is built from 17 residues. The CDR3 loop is CASSPRDRPRENEKLFF. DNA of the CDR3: TGTGCCAGCAGCCCCCGGGACAGACCGAGGGAGAATGAAAAACTGTTTTTT.

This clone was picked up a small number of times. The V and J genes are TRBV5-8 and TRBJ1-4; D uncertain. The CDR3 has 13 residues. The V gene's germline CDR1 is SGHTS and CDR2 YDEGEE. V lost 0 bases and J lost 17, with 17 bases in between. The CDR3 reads CASSLGGSWARFF. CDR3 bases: TGTGCCAGCAGCTTGGGGGGTTCGTGGGCTCGATTTTTT.

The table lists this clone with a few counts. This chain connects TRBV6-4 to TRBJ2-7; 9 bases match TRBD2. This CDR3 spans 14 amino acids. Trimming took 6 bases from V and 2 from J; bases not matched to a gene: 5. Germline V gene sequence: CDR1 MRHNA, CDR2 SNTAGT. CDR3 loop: CASRGTSPTYEQYF. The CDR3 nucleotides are TGTGCCAGCAGAGGGACTAGCCCCACCTACGAGCAGTACTTC.

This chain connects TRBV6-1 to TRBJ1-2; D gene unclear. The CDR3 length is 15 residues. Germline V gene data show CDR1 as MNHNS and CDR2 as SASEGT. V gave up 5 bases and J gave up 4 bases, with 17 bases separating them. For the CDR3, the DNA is TGTGCCAGCAGTCCTCTCCTGGGTTCCCTCTATGGCTACACCTTC. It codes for CASSPLLGSLYGYTF.

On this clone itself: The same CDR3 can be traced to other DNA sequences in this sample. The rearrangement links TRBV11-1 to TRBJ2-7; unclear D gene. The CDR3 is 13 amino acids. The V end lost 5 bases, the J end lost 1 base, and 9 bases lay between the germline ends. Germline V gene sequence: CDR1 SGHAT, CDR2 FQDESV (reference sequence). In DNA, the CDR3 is TGTGCCAGCAGCCCCGGGCTTTCCTACGAGCAGTACTTC. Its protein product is CASSPGLSYEQYF.

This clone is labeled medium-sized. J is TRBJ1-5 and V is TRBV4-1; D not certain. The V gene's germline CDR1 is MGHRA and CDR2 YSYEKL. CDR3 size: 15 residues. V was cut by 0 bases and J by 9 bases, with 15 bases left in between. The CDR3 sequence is CASSQDYSVTGPQHF. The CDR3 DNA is TGCGCCAGCAGCCAAGATTACAGCGTTACGGGGCCCCAGCATTTT.

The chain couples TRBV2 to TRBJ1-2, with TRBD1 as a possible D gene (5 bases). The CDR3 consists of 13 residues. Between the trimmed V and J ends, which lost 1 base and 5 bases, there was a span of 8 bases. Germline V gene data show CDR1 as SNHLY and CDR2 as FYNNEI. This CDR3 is CASSEEGLYGYTF. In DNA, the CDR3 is TGTGCCAGCAGTGAAGAGGGGCTATATGGCTACACCTTC.

The CDR3 region has the DNA TGTGCCAGTAGTATTGGGTCTGGCGGTAGCTCCTACAATGAGCAGTTCTTC. Translation: CASSIGSGGSSYNEQFF. The rearrangement joins TRBV19 to TRBJ2-1; no clear D. Deletions cut 3 bases from V and 0 bases from J, with 15 bases between. Looked up from germline, CDR1 is LNHDA and CDR2 is SQIVND (reference sequence). The CDR3 spans 17 residues.

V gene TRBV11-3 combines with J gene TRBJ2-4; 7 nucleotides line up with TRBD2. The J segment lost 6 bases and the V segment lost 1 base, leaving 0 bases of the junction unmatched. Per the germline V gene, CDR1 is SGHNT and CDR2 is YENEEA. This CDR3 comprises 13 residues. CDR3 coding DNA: TGTGCCAGCAGCTTAGCGGGGGGAAACATTCAGTACTTC. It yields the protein CASSLAGGNIQYF.

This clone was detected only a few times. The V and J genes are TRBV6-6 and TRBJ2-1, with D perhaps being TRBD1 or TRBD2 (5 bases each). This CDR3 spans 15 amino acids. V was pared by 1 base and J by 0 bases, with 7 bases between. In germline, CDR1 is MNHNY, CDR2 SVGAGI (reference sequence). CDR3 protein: CASSYWGSSYNEQFF. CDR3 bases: TGTGCCAGCAGTTACTGGGGGAGCTCCTACAATGAGCAGTTCTTC.

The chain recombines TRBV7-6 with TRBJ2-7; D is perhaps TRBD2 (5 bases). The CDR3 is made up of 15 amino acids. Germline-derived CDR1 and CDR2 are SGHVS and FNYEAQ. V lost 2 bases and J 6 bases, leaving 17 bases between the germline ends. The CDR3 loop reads CASSLLSSDEGEQYF. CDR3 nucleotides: TGTGCCAGCAGCTTATTAAGTAGCGATGAGGGCGAGCAGTACTTC.

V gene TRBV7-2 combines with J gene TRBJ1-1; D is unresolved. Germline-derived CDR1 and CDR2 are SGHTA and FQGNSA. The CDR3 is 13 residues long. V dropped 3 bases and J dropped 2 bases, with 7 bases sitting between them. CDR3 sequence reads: CASSFYRNTEAFF. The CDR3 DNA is TGTGCCAGCAGCTTTTACAGAAACACTGAAGCTTTCTTT. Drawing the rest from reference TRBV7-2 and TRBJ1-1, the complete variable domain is GAGVSQSPSNKVTEKGKDVELRCDPISGHTALYWYRQSLGQGLEFLIYFQGNSAPDKSGLPSDRFSAERTGGSVSTLTIQRTQQEDSAVYLCASSFYRNTEAFFGQGTRLTVV.

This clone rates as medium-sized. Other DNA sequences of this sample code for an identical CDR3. For the CDR3, the DNA is TGTGCCAGCAGCTCTAGCGGCTACGAGCAGTACTTC. Translating gives CASSSSGYEQYF. This chain links TRBV11-3 with TRBJ2-7; 7 bases agree with TRBD2. After removal of 4 bases from V and 3 bases from J, the junction contained 0 bases not matched to a gene. This CDR3 is built from 12 residues. The germline V gene has CDR1 SGHNT and CDR2 YENEEA.

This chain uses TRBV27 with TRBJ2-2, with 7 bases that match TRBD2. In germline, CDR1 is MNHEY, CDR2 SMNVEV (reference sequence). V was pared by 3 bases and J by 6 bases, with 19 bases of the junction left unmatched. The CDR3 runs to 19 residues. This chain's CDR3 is CASSFSRDYPLGFAGELFF. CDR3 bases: TGTGCCAGCAGTTTCTCGCGGGACTACCCCCTAGGGTTCGCCGGGGAGCTGTTTTTT.

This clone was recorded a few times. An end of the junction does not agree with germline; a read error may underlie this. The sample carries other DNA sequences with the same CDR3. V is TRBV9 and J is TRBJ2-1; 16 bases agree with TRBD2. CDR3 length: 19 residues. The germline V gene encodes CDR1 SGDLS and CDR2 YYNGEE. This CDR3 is CARSVEGTSGGAGTNEQFF. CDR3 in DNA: TGTGCCCGCAGCGTAGAAGGGACTAGCGGGGGGGCCGGGACCAATGAGCAGTTCTTC.

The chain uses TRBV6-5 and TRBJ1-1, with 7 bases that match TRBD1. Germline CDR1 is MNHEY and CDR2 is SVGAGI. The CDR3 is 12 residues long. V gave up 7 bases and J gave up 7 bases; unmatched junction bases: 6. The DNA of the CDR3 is TGTGCCAGCAAACAGGGGTTGATTGAAGCTTTCTTT. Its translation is CASKQGLIEAFF.

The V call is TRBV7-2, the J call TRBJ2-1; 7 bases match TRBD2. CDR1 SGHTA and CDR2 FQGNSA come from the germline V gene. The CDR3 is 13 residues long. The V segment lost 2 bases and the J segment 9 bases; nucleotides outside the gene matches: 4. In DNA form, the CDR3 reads TGTGCCAGCAGCTTAAACTCGGGAGGTGAGCAGTTCTTC. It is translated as CASSLNSGGEQFF.

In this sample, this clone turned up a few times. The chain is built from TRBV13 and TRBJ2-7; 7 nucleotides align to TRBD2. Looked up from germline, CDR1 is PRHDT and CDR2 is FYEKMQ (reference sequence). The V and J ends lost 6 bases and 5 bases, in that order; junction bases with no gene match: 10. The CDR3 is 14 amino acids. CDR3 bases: TGTGCCAGCAGTGAAAGGTCTGGGAGGGACGAGCAGTACTTC. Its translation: CASSERSGRDEQYF.

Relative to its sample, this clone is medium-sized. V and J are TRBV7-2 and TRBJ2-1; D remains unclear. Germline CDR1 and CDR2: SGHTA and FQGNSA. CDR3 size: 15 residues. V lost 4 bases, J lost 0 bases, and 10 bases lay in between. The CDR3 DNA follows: TGTGCCAGCAGCTCAGACTTGAGCTCCTACAATGAGCAGTTCTTC. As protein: CASSSDLSSYNEQFF.

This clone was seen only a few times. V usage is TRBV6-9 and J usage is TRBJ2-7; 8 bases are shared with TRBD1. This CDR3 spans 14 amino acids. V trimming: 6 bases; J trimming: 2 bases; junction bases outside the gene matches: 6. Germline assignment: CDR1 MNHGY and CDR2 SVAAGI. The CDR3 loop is CASSLGQGPYEQYF. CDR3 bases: TGTGCCAGCAGCCTAGGACAGGGCCCCTACGAGCAGTACTTC.

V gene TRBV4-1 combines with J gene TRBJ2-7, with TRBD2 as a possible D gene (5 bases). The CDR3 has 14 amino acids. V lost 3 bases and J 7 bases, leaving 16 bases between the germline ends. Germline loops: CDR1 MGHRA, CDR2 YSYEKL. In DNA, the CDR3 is TGCGCCAGCAGCCACGGGATCCCTTCGCGGGAGCAGTACTTC. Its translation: CASSHGIPSREQYF.

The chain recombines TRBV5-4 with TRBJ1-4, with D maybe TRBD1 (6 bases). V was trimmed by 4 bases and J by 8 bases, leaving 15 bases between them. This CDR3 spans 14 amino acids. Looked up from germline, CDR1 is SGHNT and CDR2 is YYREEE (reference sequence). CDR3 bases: TGTGCCAGCAGCACCAGGGACATTGGGGAAAAACTGTTTTTT. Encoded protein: CASSTRDIGEKLFF.

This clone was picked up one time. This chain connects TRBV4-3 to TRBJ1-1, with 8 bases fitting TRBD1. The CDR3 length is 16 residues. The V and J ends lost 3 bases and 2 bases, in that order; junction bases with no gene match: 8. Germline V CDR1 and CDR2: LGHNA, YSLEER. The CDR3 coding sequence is TGCGCCAGCAGCCAGGGTAGACAGGGGACCAACACTGAAGCTTTCTTT. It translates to CASSQGRQGTNTEAFF.

CDR3 coding DNA: TGTGCCAGCAGTTATTTCACCGGGCAGCCCCAGCATTTT. This codes for CASSYFTGQPQHF. The chain couples TRBV6-1 to TRBJ1-5; D is ambiguous. Germline V gene lookup returns CDR1 MNHNS and CDR2 SASEGT. The CDR3 extends over 13 amino acids. Trimming took off 5 bases at V and 7 bases at J, with 12 bases between the two ends.